This TCR beta chain is drawn from a study of cytomegalovirus exposure and HLA in healthy donors. Whole-study context: Clustering assigned 81% of the approximately 400 genotyped donors to the Caucasian-associated ancestry cluster. Study-wide points: TRBV6-2, TRBV6-3 and some other V segments were excluded as indistinguishable. The study labeled roughly 160 TCR beta chains cytomegalovirus-associated.

The PCR made use of 60 Vbeta and 13 Jbeta primers. The data were produced by immunoSEQ multiplex PCR, yet TCRdb's version contains in-frame clones alone and is incomplete. Of some 110,000 clones in the sample, around two thirds are singletons; the top ten hold more than 4.5%. Germline CDR1 and CDR2: SGHRS and YFSETQ. The CDR3 length is 12 residues. V dropped 4 bases and J dropped 2 bases, with 7 bases sitting between them. About this clone: Its antigen is currently unknown.

V and J are TRBV5-1 and TRBJ2-7, with D possibly being TRBD1 (5 bases). This receptor was taken from a man aged 55 to 69 in good health and CMV-seropositive. The sequenced sample was PBMCs. CDR3 residues: CASSGATYEQYF. DNA of the CDR3: TGCGCCAGCAGCGGGGCCACCTACGAGCAGTACTTC.